The 15 T cell receptor beta chains reported below all come from one sample, sequenced in a study of blood T cell repertoires in COVID-19. TCRdb keeps only in-frame clones here, not all; method: immunoSEQ multiplex PCR. Counted here are about 380,000 clones, more than 75% occurring once; the ten biggest clones make up roughly 1.2%. The sample comprised PBMCs or T cells enriched from blood (not recorded which). The receptors were sampled from a woman between 18 and 29 years old who had recovered from COVID-19.

The chain joins TRBV18 to TRBJ1-2; 9 nucleotides line up with TRBD1. The CDR3 spans 14 residues. CDR1 and CDR2 from the germline V gene are KGHSH and LQKENI. V dropped 1 base and J dropped 8; count of bases not matched to a gene: 5. The CDR3 reads CASSPRRTGDGYTF. In DNA, the CDR3 is TGTGCCAGCTCACCACGCCGGACAGGGGACGGCTACACCTTC. The full variable domain, completed using reference TRBV18 and TRBJ1-2, is NAGVMQNPRHLVRRRGQEARLRCSPMKGHSHVYWYRQLPEEGLKFMVYLQKENIIDESGMPKERFSAEFPKEGPSILRIQQVVRGDSAAYFCASSPRRTGDGYTFGSGTRLTVV.

This chain connects TRBV4-1 to TRBJ1-2, with unresolved D. The CDR3 extends over 12 amino acids. Trimming pared 0 bases from V and 7 bases from J, leaving 6 bases between. The germline CDR1 and CDR2 sequences are MGHRA and YSYEKL. The CDR3 region is CASSQDVAGYTF. The CDR3 DNA reads TGCGCCAGCAGCCAAGATGTGGCTGGCTACACCTTC.

The rearrangement uses TRBV21-1 and TRBJ1-5. TRBV21-1 is designated a pseudogene. This CDR3 spans 13 amino acids. CDR3 bases: TGTGCCAGCTCTCCCCCGGAGGATCAGCCCCAGCATTTT. Its translation is CASSPPEDQPQHF.

The CDR3 loop reads CASSQGGGWGNQPQHF. The CDR3 DNA sequence: TGCGCCAGCAGCCAAGGGGGGGGCTGGGGCAATCAGCCCCAGCATTTT. This chain joins TRBV4-1 and TRBJ1-5, with D tentatively TRBD1 (6 bases). The CDR3 runs 16 residues. Trimming stripped 1 base from V and 2 bases from J, with 12 bases between. The germline gives CDR1 MGHRA, CDR2 YSYEKL.

The chain carries TRBV5-6 and TRBJ1-6; no definite D call. Germline lookup yields CDR1 SGHDT and CDR2 YYEEEE. Trimming stripped 2 bases from V and 6 bases from J, with 15 bases between. CDR3 length equals 16 residues. This CDR3 is CASSFAVGRGNSPLHF. The DNA of the CDR3 is TGTGCCAGCAGCTTTGCTGTGGGTCGGGGTAATTCACCCCTCCACTTT.

The genes are TRBV28 and TRBJ1-5; a weak D match, TRBD1 (5 bases). The CDR3 spans 19 residues. Trimming stripped 2 bases from V and 1 base from J, with 21 bases between. Germline CDR1 is MDHEN and CDR2 is SYDVKM. The CDR3 protein is CASSLTSQGWRQSNQPQHF. Written as DNA, the CDR3 is TGTGCCAGCAGTTTAACTTCCCAGGGATGGCGACAAAGCAATCAGCCCCAGCATTTT. The variable domain in full, with the rest retrieved from reference TRBV28 and TRBJ1-5, is DVKVTQSSRYLVKRTGEKVFLECVQDMDHENMFWYRQDPGLGLRLIYFSYDVKMKEKGDIPEGYSVSREKKERFSLILESASTNQTSMYLCASSLTSQGWRQSNQPQHFGDGTRLSIL.

The V call is TRBV5-1, the J call TRBJ2-2, with a tentative D call TRBD1 (5 bases). Trimming cost V 4 bases and J 4 bases, with 14 bases left between them. Germline lookup yields CDR1 SGHRS and CDR2 YFSETQ. The CDR3 contains 15 residues. The CDR3 DNA reads as TGCGCCAGCAGCCTCCAGGGCGGTTTCACCGGGGAGCTGTTTTTT. The encoded protein is CASSLQGGFTGELFF.

The chain joins TRBV6-1 to TRBJ2-1; TRBD1 agrees at 8 bases. CDR3 length equals 15 residues. Germline loops: CDR1 MNHNS, CDR2 SASEGT. Trimming cost V 2 bases and J 8 bases; bases outside gene matches: 8. CDR3 bases: TGTGCCAGCAGTGAACTTCAGGGGGCTATGTATGAGCAGTTCTTC. Protein sequence: CASSELQGAMYEQFF.

V usage is TRBV15 and J usage is TRBJ1-1; no clear D. With 0 bases removed from V and 0 bases from J, the gap between germline ends came to 8 bases. Germline loops: CDR1 LNHNV, CDR2 YYDKDF (reference sequence). The CDR3 has 15 amino acids. CDR3 residues: CATSRDLTVNTEAFF. The CDR3 bases are TGTGCCACCAGCAGAGATTTAACGGTGAACACTGAAGCTTTCTTT.

The V gene is TRBV9, the J gene TRBJ2-3; 12 nucleotides line up with TRBD2. V lost 0 bases to trimming and J lost 3 bases; unmatched junction nucleotides: 2. The CDR3 has 16 residues. The germline gives CDR1 SGDLS, CDR2 YYNGEE. The CDR3 coding sequence is TGTGCCAGCAGCGTAGGGACTAGCGGGGAAACAGATACGCAGTATTTT. As protein: CASSVGTSGETDTQYF.

The J gene is TRBJ2-1, the V gene TRBV10-3; TRBD2 might be the D (5 bases). This CDR3 region has 14 residues. Germline-derived CDR1 and CDR2 are ENHRY and SYGVKD. Deletions cut 0 bases from V and 6 bases from J, with 9 bases between. Here the CDR3 DNA reads TGTGCCATCAGTGAGTCGAGGGATGGCAATGAGCAGTTCTTC. This gives the protein CAISESRDGNEQFF.

V and J are TRBV6-1 and TRBJ2-3, with D maybe TRBD2 (5 bases). Germline CDR1 MNHNS, CDR2 SASEGT. The CDR3 length is 15 residues. V lost 3 bases, J lost 2 bases, and 12 bases lay in between. CDR3 sequence (DNA): TGTGCCAGCAGTGACCCCTGGGAGATCACAGATACGCAGTATTTT. It specifies CASSDPWEITDTQYF.

This rearrangement joins TRBV3-1 (or the pseudogene TRBV3-2) to TRBJ1-4; D gene uncertain. Trimming pared 6 bases from V and 0 bases from J, leaving 23 bases between. Germline V gene sequence: CDR1 LGHDT, CDR2 YNNKEL (reference sequence). CDR3 length: 19 residues. The chain's CDR3 is CASSPPEAYRIATNEKLFF. In nucleotides, the CDR3 is TGTGCCAGCAGTCCTCCCGAGGCCTACCGGATCGCAACTAATGAAAAACTGTTTTTT.

The chain joins TRBV18 to TRBJ1-1; D unclear. Deletions cut 2 bases from V and 0 bases from J, with 13 bases between. This CDR3 comprises 16 residues. CDR1 is KGHSH, CDR2 LQKENI, per germline. CDR3 region: CASSPAPSSVNTEAFF. The CDR3 nucleotides read TGTGCCAGCTCACCAGCCCCCTCTTCAGTGAACACTGAAGCTTTCTTT.

The V gene is TRBV2, the J gene TRBJ1-2; D is unresolved. From germline, CDR1 is SNHLY and CDR2 FYNNEI. V gave up 3 bases and J gave up 5 bases, with 19 bases separating them. This CDR3 has 16 amino acids. CDR3 coding DNA: TGTGCCAGCAGTGAGGGAGGCGGACTCGGCGGGTATGGCTACACCTTC. This encodes CASSEGGGLGGYGYTF. The variable domain in full, completed from reference TRBV2 and TRBJ1-2, reads EPEVTQTPSHQVTQMGQEVILRCVPISNHLYFYWYRQILGQKVEFLVSFYNNEISEKSEIFDDQFSVERPDGSNFTLKIRSTKLEDSAMYFCASSEGGGLGGYGYTFGSGTRLTVV.